These T cell receptor beta chains were read from a single sample in a study of shared T cell receptors in the human thymus. Assay: immunoSEQ multiplex PCR; the TCRdb copy retains only in-frame clones and omits some. This table has hundreds of thousands of clones, 87% appearing once. These data were also reused for a study on human thymus T cells.

What was sequenced was thymocytes. All receptors derive from a boy less than two years old with a congenital heart defect. Each CDR3 is given with its conserved first and last residue. Each record gives: V gene, CDR3 protein.

v_call: TRBV25-1
cdr3_aa: CASSDHQGFYGYTF

v_call: TRBV6-6
cdr3_aa: CASTNTGNTNEKLFF

v_call: TRBV15
cdr3_aa: CATSRQEEGSEAFF

v_call: TRBV7-8
cdr3_aa: CASSQNPGAYEQYF

v_call: TRBV28
cdr3_aa: CASSSNTLNRVQPQHF

v_call: TRBV6-1
cdr3_aa: CASSGGTRRSAFF

v_call: TRBV11-2
cdr3_aa: CASSSGRGRFF

v_call: TRBV10-2
cdr3_aa: CASSESSRETQYF

v_call: TRBV5-1
cdr3_aa: CASSLARDRHYQQYF

v_call: TRBV28
cdr3_aa: CASRRGQSNQPQHF

v_call: TRBV2
cdr3_aa: CASSVAGDSQPQHF

v_call: TRBV5-1
cdr3_aa: CASSLSVSRDRSSYNSPLHF

v_call: TRBV5-6
cdr3_aa: CASSTRQGLNTEAFF

v_call: TRBV6-1
cdr3_aa: CASSESGVESPLHF

v_call: TRBV11-1
cdr3_aa: CASSDRGNSPLHF

v_call: TRBV7-9
cdr3_aa: CASSPAGTSGTSYNEQFF

v_call: TRBV5-1
cdr3_aa: CATTDDSGNTIYF

v_call: TRBV4-1
cdr3_aa: CASSQVLETGASYNEQFF

v_call: TRBV19
cdr3_aa: CASSLGDRDNSNQPQHF

v_call: TRBV7-8
cdr3_aa: CASSLAATSGSPNGNEQFF

v_call: TRBV7-8
cdr3_aa: CASTGGGETQYF

v_call: TRBV6-5
cdr3_aa: CASSSRVPRLQFF

v_call: TRBV5-6
cdr3_aa: CASTDSQGLAGETQYF

v_call: TRBV18
cdr3_aa: CASSPTLADETQYF

v_call: TRBV7-2
cdr3_aa: CASSLILAGVRYEQYF

v_call: TRBV10-3
cdr3_aa: CAISVWNQAEAFF

v_call: TRBV18
cdr3_aa: CASSPGRGRDYGYTF

v_call: TRBV5-8
cdr3_aa: CASSFRERQGAFGYTF

v_call: TRBV4-1
cdr3_aa: CASSQDHTRGGNEQFF

v_call: TRBV6-5
cdr3_aa: CASSRRGTEAFF

v_call: TRBV18
cdr3_aa: CASSAADTQYF

v_call: TRBV6-5
cdr3_aa: CASSLAGEIYEQYF

v_call: TRBV27
cdr3_aa: CASSSKRWAYNEQFF

v_call: TRBV5-4
cdr3_aa: CASSPPNRTSDVGGQFF

v_call: TRBV9
cdr3_aa: CASSVAGTGGTDTQYF

v_call: TRBV9
cdr3_aa: CASSGTSGSDTQYF

v_call: TRBV6-1
cdr3_aa: CASRGEAPENTIYF

v_call: TRBV5-1
cdr3_aa: CASSLERGRAIYEQYF

v_call: TRBV28
cdr3_aa: CASGSGALKNIQYF

v_call: TRBV27
cdr3_aa: CASSTPPPGDGSYEQYF

v_call: TRBV18
cdr3_aa: CASSTGAEWGDIQYF

v_call: TRBV29-1
cdr3_aa: CSVEARTDNYGYTF

v_call: TRBV6-5
cdr3_aa: CASSRDRNNSPLHF

v_call: TRBV2
cdr3_aa: CASSERQDQETQYF

v_call: TRBV6-6
cdr3_aa: CASSYSIGESHEQYF